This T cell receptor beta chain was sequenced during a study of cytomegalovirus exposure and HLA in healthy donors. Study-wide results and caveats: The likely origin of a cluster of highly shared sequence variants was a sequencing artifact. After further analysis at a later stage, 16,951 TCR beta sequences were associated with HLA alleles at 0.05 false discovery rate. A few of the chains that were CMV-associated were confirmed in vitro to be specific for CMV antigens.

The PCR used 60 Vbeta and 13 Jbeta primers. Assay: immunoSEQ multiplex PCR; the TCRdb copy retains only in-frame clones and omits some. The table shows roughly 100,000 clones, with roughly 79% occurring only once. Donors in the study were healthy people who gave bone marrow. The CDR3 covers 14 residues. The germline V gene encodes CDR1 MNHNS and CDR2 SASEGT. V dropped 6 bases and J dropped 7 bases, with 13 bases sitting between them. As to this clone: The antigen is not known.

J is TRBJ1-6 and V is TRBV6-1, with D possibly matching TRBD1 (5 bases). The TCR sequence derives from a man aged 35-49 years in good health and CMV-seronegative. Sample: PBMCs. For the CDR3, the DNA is TGTGCCAGCAGGCTACAGACAGAGAATTCACCCCTCCACTTT. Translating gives CASRLQTENSPLHF.